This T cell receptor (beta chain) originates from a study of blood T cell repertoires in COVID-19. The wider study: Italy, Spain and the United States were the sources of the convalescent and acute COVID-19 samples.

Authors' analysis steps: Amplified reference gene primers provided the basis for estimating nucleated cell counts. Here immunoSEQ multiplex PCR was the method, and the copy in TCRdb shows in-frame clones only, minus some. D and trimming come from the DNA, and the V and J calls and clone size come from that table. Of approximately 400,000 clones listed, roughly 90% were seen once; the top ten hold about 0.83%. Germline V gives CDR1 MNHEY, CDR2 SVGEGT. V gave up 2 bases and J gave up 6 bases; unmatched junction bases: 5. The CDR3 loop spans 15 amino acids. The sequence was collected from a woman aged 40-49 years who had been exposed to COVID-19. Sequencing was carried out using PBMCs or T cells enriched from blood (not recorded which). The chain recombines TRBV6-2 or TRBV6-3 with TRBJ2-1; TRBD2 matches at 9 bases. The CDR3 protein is CASSYGTSIVNEQFF. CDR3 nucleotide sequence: TGTGCCAGCAGTTACGGGACTAGCATTGTCAATGAGCAGTTCTTC.